This entry lists 13 T cell receptor beta chains sequenced from one sample in a study of shared clonotypes between healthy human individuals. Generated by immunoSEQ multiplex PCR, the TCRdb table keeps only in-frame clones and is missing some. Here the sample spans 500,000 to 650,000 clones, roughly 72% being singletons. The sample consisted of PBMCs. The origin of the receptors is a woman between 40 and 55 years old in good health. Some clones in this sample may be carry-over from other donors' samples.

The chain carries TRBV10-3 and TRBJ2-6, with 12 bases lining up with TRBD1. CDR3 length: 19 amino acids. The germline V gene encodes CDR1 ENHRY and CDR2 SYGVKD. The V and J ends lost 6 bases and 0 bases, in that order; junction bases with no gene match: 9. This CDR3 reads CAISGDRGQLSSGANVLTF. The CDR3 bases are TGTGCCATCAGCGGGGACAGGGGGCAACTAAGCTCTGGGGCCAACGTCCTGACTTTC.

Note on this clone: It may be a read error: a sequence one base away is much more abundant. DNA of the CDR3: TGTGCCAGCAGCTTAGATCGGGCAGATACGCAGTATTTT. It translates to CASSLDRADTQYF. The rearrangement joins TRBV11-3 to TRBJ2-3, with no clear D. V dropped 0 bases and J dropped 4 bases, with 5 bases sitting between them. The CDR3 is made up of 13 amino acids. From germline, CDR1 is SGHNT and CDR2 YENEEA.

V is TRBV5-1 and J is TRBJ2-1; TRBD2 agrees at 9 bases. Per the germline V gene, CDR1 is SGHRS and CDR2 is YFSETQ. The V segment lost 1 base and the J segment 4 bases; nucleotides outside the gene matches: 3. The CDR3 covers 15 residues. CDR3 region: CASSLIAGVYNEQFF. The CDR3 bases are TGCGCCAGCAGCTTGATAGCGGGGGTATACAATGAGCAGTTCTTC.

This chain links TRBV27 with TRBJ2-5; no firm D call. V was shortened by 3 bases and J by 3 bases, with 8 bases between the two germline ends. The germline V gene has CDR1 MNHEY and CDR2 SMNVEV (reference sequence). The CDR3 loop spans 13 amino acids. This CDR3 is CASSFRREETQYF. The CDR3 DNA reads as TGTGCCAGCAGTTTCCGAAGGGAAGAGACCCAGTACTTC.

The chain joins TRBV9 to TRBJ2-1, with 12 bases matching TRBD2. The CDR3 runs to 15 residues. V trimming: 2 bases; J trimming: 11 bases; junction bases outside the gene matches: 8. Per germline, CDR1 SGDLS and CDR2 YYNGEE. The CDR3 spells CASSVLPSGRGKQFF. In DNA form, the CDR3 reads TGTGCCAGCAGCGTCCTTCCTAGCGGGAGGGGTAAGCAGTTCTTC.

V gene TRBV5-1 combines with J gene TRBJ2-7; weak D call: TRBD2 (5 bases). The germline CDR1 and CDR2 sequences are SGHRS and YFSETQ. The V end lost 1 base, the J end lost 2 bases, and 16 bases lay between the germline ends. This CDR3 has 16 amino acids. CDR3 sequence (DNA): TGCGCCAGCAGCTTGACCCTTGGTGGAGGACCCTACGAGCAGTACTTC. Translating it yields CASSLTLGGGPYEQYF.

The chain combines TRBV19 with TRBJ2-1; D is unclear. This CDR3 is 14 amino acids long. The V gene lost 2 bases and the J gene lost 2 bases, with 7 bases spanning the gap. CDR1 is LNHDA and CDR2 is SQIVND in the germline V gene (reference sequence). CDR3 sequence reads: CASSISGTYNEQFF. The CDR3 nucleotides are TGTGCCAGTAGTATAAGTGGGACCTACAATGAGCAGTTCTTC.

This sequence joins TRBV11-2 and TRBJ2-4; D remains ambiguous. The CDR3 is 14 residues long. The germline CDR1 and CDR2 sequences are SGHAT and FQNNGV. Trimming cost V 1 base and J 8 bases, with 12 bases left between them. The CDR3 region is CASSLASGLDIQYF. CDR3 coding DNA: TGTGCCAGCAGCTTAGCGTCTGGGCTGGACATTCAGTACTTC.

In this sample, this clone turned up many times. The rearrangement links TRBV5-1 to TRBJ2-1; the D gene is possibly TRBD1 (5 bases). Germline CDR1 SGHRS, CDR2 YFSETQ. The germline V and J ends were trimmed by 4 bases and 0 bases, with 11 bases remaining between them. The CDR3 length is 15 residues. CDR3 region: CASSPRQSSYNEQFF. The CDR3 bases are TGCGCCAGCAGCCCCAGACAGAGCTCCTACAATGAGCAGTTCTTC.

Remarks on this clone: A much larger clone differs from this one at a single base, so this may be a read error. This sequence joins TRBV29-1 and TRBJ1-4; D gene ambiguous. Germline assignment: CDR1 SQVTM and CDR2 ANQGSEA. The CDR3 is made up of 12 amino acids. CDR3 DNA sequence: TGCAGCGCTGGGTGGGCGGGTGAAGAACTGTTTTTT. This codes for CSAGWAGEELFF.

The chain has TRBV6-1 and TRBJ2-7, with no clear D. CDR3 size: 15 residues. From germline, CDR1 is MNHNS and CDR2 SASEGT. With 6 bases removed from V and 0 bases from J, the gap between germline ends came to 15 bases. As DNA, the CDR3 is TGTGCCAGCAGAAAGCAGATATTGAGCTCCTACGAGCAGTACTTC. Protein sequence: CASRKQILSSYEQYF.

The chain has TRBV11-2 and TRBJ2-7, with 10 positions matching TRBD2. The V gene's germline CDR1 is SGHAT and CDR2 FQNNGV. The CDR3 runs to 14 residues. Trimming took 6 bases from V and 4 from J; bases not matched to a gene: 6. This chain's CDR3 is CASRSKAGGYEQYF. The CDR3 nucleotides are TGTGCCAGCAGATCGAAAGCGGGAGGGTACGAGCAGTACTTC.

This clone was seen repeatedly, ten times or more. The chain has TRBV1 and TRBJ1-5; the table's TRBD1 call for D was not verified on the DNA. TRBV1 is described as a pseudogene. The CDR3 sequence is 18 residues long. The CDR3 region has the DNA TGCACCAGCAGCCGAGTGGGCAGGGGGCTCGGTAGCAATCAGCCCCAGCATTTT. Residues: CTSSRVGRGLGSNQPQHF.